The clone carrying this T cell receptor (beta chain) turned up a few times. Its antigen is still unknown. Carried by the TCR beta cDNA libraries were unique molecular identifiers. TCRdb called the PCR reads again in MiXCR, with one record for every CDR3 protein. The profile shows approximately 730,000 distinct CDR3 sequences, roughly 50% of them singletons. This specimen comes from a study of post-analysis software for immune sequencing data. Study outcomes and limitations: Four to six TRBV segments were significantly more frequent in patients than in controls. TRBV5-6, TRBV5-1 and TRBV20-1 were among these segments.

The CDR3 runs 17 residues. The germline V and J ends were trimmed by 0 bases and 0 bases, with 15 bases remaining between them. Germline assignment: CDR1 MGHRA and CDR2 YSYEKL. The sequenced sample consisted of blood. The chain recombines TRBV4-1 with TRBJ2-7; tentatively, D is TRBD1 (9 bases). This receptor was taken from a girl aged 5-17 years with multiple sclerosis. The CDR3 bases are TGCGCCAGCAGCCAAGATAGCGGGACAGGGATCTCCTACGAGCAGTACTTC. Its translation is CASSQDSGTGISYEQYF.